This T cell receptor beta chain was sequenced for a study of T cell changes during pregnancy in multiple sclerosis (dated by TCRdb to between 2017 and 2020). Background for the entire study: The study examined how the T cell repertoire changed over the course of pregnancy in women with multiple sclerosis.

Library prep was done by the immunoSEQ multiplex PCR assay. What TCRdb holds here is the immuneACCESS table cut down to in-frame rearrangements. Part of the clones is not present; checked against another copy, under half of the missing clones reflect an unresolved V gene, and the others are unexplained. The sample table records under 70,000 clones; 91% of these occur just once. The ten largest make up approximately 1.4% of the sample. As concerns this clone: It has no known antigen specificity. It has no much larger one-base neighbor in the sample; base qualities were not kept.

Per the germline V gene (reference sequence), LNHDA is the CDR1 and SQIVND is the CDR2. The CDR3, from cysteine to phenylalanine, totals 15 residues. The DNA shown is the 45-base CDR3, in frame from base 1. The germline V end is reduced by 4 bases and the J end by 3 bases; junction bases left unmatched: 3. This receptor was identified in a female donor in good health, enrolled as a control in a pregnancy study. Sequencing used peripheral blood, obtained after pregnancy. The chain joins TRBV19 to TRBJ1-4, and 9 junctional nucleotides match TRBD1. The sequenced DNA is TGTGCCAGTAGTAGCCGGACAGGGGCTAATGAAAAACTGTTTTTT. Translated, it reads CASSSRTGANEKLFF.